This T cell receptor (beta chain) was profiled in a study of cytomegalovirus exposure and HLA in healthy donors. Study-level background: Clustering assigned about 79% of the 350 to 400 genotyped donors to the Caucasian-associated ancestry cluster.

Researchers ran the PCR with 60 Vbeta and 13 Jbeta primers. Methods used by the authors: Later reanalysis found roughly 80 million unique TCR beta chains, around 9.9 million of them shared. Generated by immunoSEQ multiplex PCR, the TCRdb table keeps only in-frame clones and is missing some. V and J calls plus clone size are reproduced from that table; the DNA served to infer D and trimming. The table shows under 150,000 clones, with 81% occurring only once. Points from the study as a whole: The authors judged a highly shared variant cluster likely a sequencing artifact.

This clone has a handful of counts. Its matching antigen is unknown. Germline values: CDR1 SGHNT, CDR2 YYREEE (reference sequence). V lost 4 bases and J lost 7, with 12 bases in between. The CDR3 contains 13 residues. This sequence was found in a woman in her thirties in good health and CMV-seronegative. Sequenced material: PBMCs. The rearrangement links TRBV5-4 to TRBJ2-1, with D possibly being TRBD2 (6 bases). The CDR3: CASSNKAGNEQFF. Here the CDR3 DNA reads TGTGCCAGCAGCAATAAGGCGGGGAATGAGCAGTTCTTC.